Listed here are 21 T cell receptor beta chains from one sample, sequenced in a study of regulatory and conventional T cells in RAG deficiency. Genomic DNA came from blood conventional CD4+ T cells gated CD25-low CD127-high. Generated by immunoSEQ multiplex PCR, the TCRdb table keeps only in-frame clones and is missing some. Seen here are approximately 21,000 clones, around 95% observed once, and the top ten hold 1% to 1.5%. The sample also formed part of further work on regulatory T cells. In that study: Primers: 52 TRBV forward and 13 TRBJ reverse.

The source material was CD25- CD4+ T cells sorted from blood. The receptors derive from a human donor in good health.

The CDR3 DNA sequence: TGTGCCAGCACCAAAACAGGGGGCCAGACCGGGGAGCTGTTTTTT. Protein sequence: CASTKTGGQTGELFF. The chain recombines TRBV11-2 with TRBJ2-2; 9 bases agree with TRBD1. This CDR3 is 15 amino acids long. Germline lookup yields CDR1 SGHAT and CDR2 FQNNGV. J gave up 5 bases and V 7 bases, and 8 bases lay outside the gene matches.

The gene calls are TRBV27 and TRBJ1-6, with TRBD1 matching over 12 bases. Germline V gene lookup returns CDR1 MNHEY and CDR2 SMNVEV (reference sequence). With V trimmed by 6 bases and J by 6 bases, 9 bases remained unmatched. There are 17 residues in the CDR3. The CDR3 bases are TGTGCCAGCAGGCCCCGGGACAGGGGGCCGGCTAATTCACCCCTCCACTTT. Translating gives CASRPRDRGPANSPLHF.

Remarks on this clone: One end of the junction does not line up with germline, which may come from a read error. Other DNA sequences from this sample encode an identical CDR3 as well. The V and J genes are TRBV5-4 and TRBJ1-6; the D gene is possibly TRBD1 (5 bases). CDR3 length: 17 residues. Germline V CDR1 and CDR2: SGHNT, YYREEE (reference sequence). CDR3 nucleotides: TGTGCCAGCAGCTTGGGACAGATAAGCTCCTATAATTCCCCCCTCCACTTT. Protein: CASSLGQISSYNSPLHF. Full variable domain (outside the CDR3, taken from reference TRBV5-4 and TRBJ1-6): ETGVTQSPTHLIKTRGQQVTLRCSSQSGHNTVSWYQQALGQGPQFIFQYYREEENGRGNFPPRFSGLQFPNYSSELNVNALELDDSALYLCASSLGQISSYNSPLHFGNGTRLTVT.

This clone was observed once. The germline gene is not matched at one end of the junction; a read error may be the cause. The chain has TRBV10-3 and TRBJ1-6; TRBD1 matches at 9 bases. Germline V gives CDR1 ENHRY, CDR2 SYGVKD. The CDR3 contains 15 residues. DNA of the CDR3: TGTGCCATCAGTGTAGAGACAGGGGGATTGGCACCCTTCCACTTT. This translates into CAISVETGGLAPFHF.

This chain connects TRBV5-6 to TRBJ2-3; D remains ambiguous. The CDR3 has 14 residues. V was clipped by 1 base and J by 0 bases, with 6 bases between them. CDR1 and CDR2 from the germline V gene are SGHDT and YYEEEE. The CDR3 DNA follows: TGTGCCAGCAGCTTGACAGCTAGCACAGATACGCAGTATTTT. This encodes CASSLTASTDTQYF. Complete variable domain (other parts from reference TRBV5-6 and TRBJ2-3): DAGVTQSPTHLIKTRGQQVTLRCSPKSGHDTVSWYQQALGQGPQFIFQYYEEEERQRGNFPDRFSGHQFPNYSSELNVNALLLGDSALYLCASSLTASTDTQYFGPGTRLTVL.

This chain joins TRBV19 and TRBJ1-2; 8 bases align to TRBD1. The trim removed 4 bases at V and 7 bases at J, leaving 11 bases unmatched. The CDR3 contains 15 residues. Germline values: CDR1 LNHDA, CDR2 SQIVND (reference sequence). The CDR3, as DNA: TGTGCCAGTAGTACCGATGCAGGGGGCGCGGGTGGCTACACCTTC. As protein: CASSTDAGGAGGYTF.

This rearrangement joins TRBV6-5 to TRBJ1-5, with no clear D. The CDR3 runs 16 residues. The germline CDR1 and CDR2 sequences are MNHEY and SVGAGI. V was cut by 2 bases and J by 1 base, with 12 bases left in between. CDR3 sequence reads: CASSYTYGESNQPQHF. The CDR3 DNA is TGTGCCAGCAGTTACACCTATGGGGAGAGCAATCAGCCCCAGCATTTT.

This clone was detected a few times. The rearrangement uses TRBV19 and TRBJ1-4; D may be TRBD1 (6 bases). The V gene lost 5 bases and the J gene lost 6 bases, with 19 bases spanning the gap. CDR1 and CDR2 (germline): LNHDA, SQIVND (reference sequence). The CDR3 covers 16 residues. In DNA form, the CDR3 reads TGTGCCAGTAGTCTCCCGGCGGGGGGGCTCTATGAAAAACTGTTTTTT. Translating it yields CASSLPAGGLYEKLFF.

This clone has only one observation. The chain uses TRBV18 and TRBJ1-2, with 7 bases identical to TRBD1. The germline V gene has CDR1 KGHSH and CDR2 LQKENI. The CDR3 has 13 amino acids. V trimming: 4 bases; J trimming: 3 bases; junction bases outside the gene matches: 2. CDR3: CASSHGQDYGYTF. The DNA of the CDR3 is TGTGCCAGCTCACATGGACAGGACTATGGCTACACCTTC. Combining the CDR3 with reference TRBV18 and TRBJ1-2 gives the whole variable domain NAGVMQNPRHLVRRRGQEARLRCSPMKGHSHVYWYRQLPEEGLKFMVYLQKENIIDESGMPKERFSAEFPKEGPSILRIQQVVRGDSAAYFCASSHGQDYGYTFGSGTRLTVV.

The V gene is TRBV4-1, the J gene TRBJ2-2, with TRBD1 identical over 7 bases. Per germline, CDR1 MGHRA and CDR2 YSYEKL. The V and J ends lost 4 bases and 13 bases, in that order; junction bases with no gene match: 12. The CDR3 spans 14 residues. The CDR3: CASSPQDRSSGLFF. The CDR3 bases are TGCGCCAGCAGCCCCCAGGACAGGTCGAGCGGGCTGTTTTTT.

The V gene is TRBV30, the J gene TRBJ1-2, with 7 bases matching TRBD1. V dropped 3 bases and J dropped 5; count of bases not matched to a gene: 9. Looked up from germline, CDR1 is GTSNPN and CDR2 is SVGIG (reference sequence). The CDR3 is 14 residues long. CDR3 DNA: TGTGCCTGGAGGACTACAGGGGCGCTGTATGGCTACACCTTC. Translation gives CAWRTTGALYGYTF.

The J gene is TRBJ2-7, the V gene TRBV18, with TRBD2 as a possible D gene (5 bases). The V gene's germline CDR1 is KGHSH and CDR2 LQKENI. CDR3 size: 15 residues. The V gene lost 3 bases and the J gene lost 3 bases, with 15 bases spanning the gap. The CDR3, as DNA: TGTGCCAGCTCACCCAATCGGGGAACAGACTACGAGCAGTACTTC. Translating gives CASSPNRGTDYEQYF.

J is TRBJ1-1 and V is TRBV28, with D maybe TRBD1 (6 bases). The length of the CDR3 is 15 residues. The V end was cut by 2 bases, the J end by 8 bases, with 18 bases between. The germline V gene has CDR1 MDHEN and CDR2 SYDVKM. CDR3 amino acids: CASSLEGGAGREAFF. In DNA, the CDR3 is TGTGCCAGCAGTTTAGAGGGGGGGGCCGGGCGCGAAGCTTTCTTT. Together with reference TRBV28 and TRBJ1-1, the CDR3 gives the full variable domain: DVKVTQSSRYLVKRTGEKVFLECVQDMDHENMFWYRQDPGLGLRLIYFSYDVKMKEKGDIPEGYSVSREKKERFSLILESASTNQTSMYLCASSLEGGAGREAFFGQGTRLTVV.

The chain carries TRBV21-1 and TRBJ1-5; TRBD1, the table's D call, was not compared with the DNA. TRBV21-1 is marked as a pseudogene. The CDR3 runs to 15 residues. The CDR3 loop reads CASSNAGYSNQPQHF. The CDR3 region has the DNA TGTGCCAGCAGTAACGCAGGGTATAGCAATCAGCCCCAGCATTTT.

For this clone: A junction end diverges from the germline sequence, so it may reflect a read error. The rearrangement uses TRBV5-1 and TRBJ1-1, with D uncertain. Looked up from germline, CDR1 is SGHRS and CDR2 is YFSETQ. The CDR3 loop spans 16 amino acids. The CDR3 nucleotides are TGCGCCAGCAGATTGGCAGCGGGGATGGGGAACACTGAAGCTTTCTTT. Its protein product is CASRLAAGMGNTEAFF.

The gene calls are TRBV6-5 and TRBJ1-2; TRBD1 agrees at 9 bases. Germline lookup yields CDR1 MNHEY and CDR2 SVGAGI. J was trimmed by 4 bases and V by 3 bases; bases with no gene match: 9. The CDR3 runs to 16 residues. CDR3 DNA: TGTGCCAGCAGTTATCGGGACAGGGTTGCCTTCTATGGCTACACCTTC. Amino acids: CASSYRDRVAFYGYTF.

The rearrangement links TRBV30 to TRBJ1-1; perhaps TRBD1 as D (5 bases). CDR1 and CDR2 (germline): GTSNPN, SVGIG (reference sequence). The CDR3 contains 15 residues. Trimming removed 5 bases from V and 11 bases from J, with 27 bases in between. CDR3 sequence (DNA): TGTGCCTGGTCCAATTCAGGGTCCCCGTTGAATTACGCTTTCTTT. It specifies CAWSNSGSPLNYAFF.

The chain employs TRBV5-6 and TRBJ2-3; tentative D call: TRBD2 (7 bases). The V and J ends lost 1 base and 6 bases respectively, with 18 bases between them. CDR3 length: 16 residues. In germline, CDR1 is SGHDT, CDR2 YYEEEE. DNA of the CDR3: TGTGCCAGCAGCTTGCGTCAGGGGAGGGTTTCGGATACGCAGTATTTT. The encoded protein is CASSLRQGRVSDTQYF.

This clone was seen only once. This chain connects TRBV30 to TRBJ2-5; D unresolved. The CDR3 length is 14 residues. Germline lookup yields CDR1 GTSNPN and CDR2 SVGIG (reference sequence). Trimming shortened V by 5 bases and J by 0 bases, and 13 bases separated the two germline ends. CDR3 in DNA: TGTGCCTGGGCCCCGCGCATGTACCAAGAGACCCAGTACTTC. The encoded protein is CAWAPRMYQETQYF.

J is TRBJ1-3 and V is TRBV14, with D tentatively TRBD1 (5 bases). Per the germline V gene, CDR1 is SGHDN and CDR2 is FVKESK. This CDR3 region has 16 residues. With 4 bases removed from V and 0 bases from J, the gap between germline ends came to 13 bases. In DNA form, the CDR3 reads TGTGCCAGCAGCCCGGACACTGGTTTCTCTGGAAACACCATATATTTT. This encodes CASSPDTGFSGNTIYF.

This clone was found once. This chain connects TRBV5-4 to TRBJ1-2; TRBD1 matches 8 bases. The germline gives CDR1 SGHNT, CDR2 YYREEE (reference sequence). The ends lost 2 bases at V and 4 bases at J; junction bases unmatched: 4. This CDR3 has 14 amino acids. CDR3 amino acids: CASSFDRGFYGYTF. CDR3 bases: TGTGCCAGCAGCTTCGACAGGGGATTCTATGGCTACACCTTC. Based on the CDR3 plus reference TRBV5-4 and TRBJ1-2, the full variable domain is ETGVTQSPTHLIKTRGQQVTLRCSSQSGHNTVSWYQQALGQGPQFIFQYYREEENGRGNFPPRFSGLQFPNYSSELNVNALELDDSALYLCASSFDRGFYGYTFGSGTRLTVV.